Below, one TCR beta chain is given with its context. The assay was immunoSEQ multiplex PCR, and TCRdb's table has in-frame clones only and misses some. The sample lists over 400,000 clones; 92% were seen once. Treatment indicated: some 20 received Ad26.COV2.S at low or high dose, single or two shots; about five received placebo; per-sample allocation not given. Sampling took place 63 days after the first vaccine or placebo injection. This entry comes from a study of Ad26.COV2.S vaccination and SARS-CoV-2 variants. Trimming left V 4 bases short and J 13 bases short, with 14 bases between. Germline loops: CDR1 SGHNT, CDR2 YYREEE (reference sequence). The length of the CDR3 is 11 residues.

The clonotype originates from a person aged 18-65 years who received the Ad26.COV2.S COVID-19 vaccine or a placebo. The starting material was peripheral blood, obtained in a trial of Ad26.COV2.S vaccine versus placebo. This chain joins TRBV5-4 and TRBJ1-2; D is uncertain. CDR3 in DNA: TGTGCCAGCAGCATTAAGGGCTCCCCCACCTTC. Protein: CASSIKGSPTF.